The present entry profiles one T cell receptor (beta chain) with its context. Its antigen is not known. Treatment here: 10-day PBMC culture with coronavirus spike peptide pools or control peptides (ViraFEST assay). These data are taken from a study of vaccination and CD4 T cells after COVID-19. Study-wide results and caveats: Investigators enrolled relatively few convalescent patients and included no early post-infection timepoints.

The Oncomine TCR Beta short-read assay was what sequenced the DNA obtained from cultured CD4+ T cells. TCRdb processed the PCR reads anew with MiXCR; each CDR3 protein has one entry. Among 13,000 or so distinct CDR3 sequences listed, around 38% were seen once. The germline V gene has CDR1 SGHVS and CDR2 FQNEAQ. V gave up 5 bases and J gave up 4 bases, with 17 bases separating them. This CDR3 spans 15 amino acids. Sequencing was done on a sample of CD4+ T cells from blood, cultured in vitro. This receptor was identified in a human donor who had recovered from COVID-19. The rearrangement links TRBV7-8 to TRBJ1-1, with D possibly matching TRBD1 (5 bases). The CDR3 spells CASSLAGPGGTEAFF. Here the CDR3 DNA reads TGTGCCAGCAGCCTGGCCGGGCCCGGGGGCACTGAAGCTTTCTTT.